This TCR beta chain derives from a study of PD-1 blockade in classical Hodgkin lymphoma. The time point here: cycle 4 day 1 (C4D1), after less than 7 weeks of nivolumab. Each of the patients experienced relapse following autologous stem cell transplantation, and their brentuximab vedotin exposure differed. This clone has just a few counts. Germline loops: CDR1 SNHLY, CDR2 FYNNEI. J lost 5 bases, V lost 4 bases, and 10 bases had no gene match. The CDR3 runs 15 residues. TCRdb's copy holds only in-frame clones and misses some; the assay was immunoSEQ multiplex PCR. This sample has over 6,500 clones; about four fifths occur once, and the top ten carry about 45%.

This TCR was sampled from a human donor with classical Hodgkin lymphoma. The sequencing used peripheral blood mononuclear cells (PBMCs), collected before the fourth cycle of nivolumab. The V gene is TRBV2, the J gene TRBJ2-5; TRBD1 matches at 7 bases. CDR3 loop: CASSVGAGGLETQYF. In nucleotides, the CDR3 is TGTGCCAGCAGTGTCGGGGCAGGGGGTTTGGAGACCCAGTACTTC.